This record looks at one TCR beta chain sequence and its context. Its cognate antigen is unknown. The sample comes from a study of a mutant IDH1 vaccine in newly diagnosed glioma. V was clipped by 5 bases and J by 1 base, with 12 bases between them. The CDR3 covers 14 residues. Germline loops: CDR1 SGHTA, CDR2 FQGNSA. Generated by immunoSEQ multiplex PCR, the TCRdb table keeps only in-frame clones and is missing some. The sample lists about 62,000 clones, roughly four fifths seen once, with around 4.1% in the top ten. This sample's time point: week 47, end of study. Doses comprised 300 ug of mutant IDH1 20-mer peptide each, plus topical imiquimod. The donors' diagnosis was new WHO grade 3 or 4 astrocytoma that was IDH1-mutant and ATRX-lost.

The chain is built from TRBV7-2 and TRBJ2-7; D could derive from TRBD1 or TRBD2 (5 bases each). The receptor was derived from a man between 25 and 39 years old with glioma. Sequences were derived from PBMCs, sampled from a glioma patient whose treatment included an IDH1 peptide vaccine. Written as DNA, the CDR3 is TGTGCCAGCAGCCGGGACGGATTTTCCTACGAGCAGTACTTC. It yields the protein CASSRDGFSYEQYF. Based on the CDR3 plus reference TRBV7-2 and TRBJ2-7, the full variable domain is GAGVSQSPSNKVTEKGKDVELRCDPISGHTALYWYRQSLGQGLEFLIYFQGNSAPDKSGLPSDRFSAERTGGSVSTLTIQRTQQEDSAVYLCASSRDGFSYEQYFGPGTRLTVT.